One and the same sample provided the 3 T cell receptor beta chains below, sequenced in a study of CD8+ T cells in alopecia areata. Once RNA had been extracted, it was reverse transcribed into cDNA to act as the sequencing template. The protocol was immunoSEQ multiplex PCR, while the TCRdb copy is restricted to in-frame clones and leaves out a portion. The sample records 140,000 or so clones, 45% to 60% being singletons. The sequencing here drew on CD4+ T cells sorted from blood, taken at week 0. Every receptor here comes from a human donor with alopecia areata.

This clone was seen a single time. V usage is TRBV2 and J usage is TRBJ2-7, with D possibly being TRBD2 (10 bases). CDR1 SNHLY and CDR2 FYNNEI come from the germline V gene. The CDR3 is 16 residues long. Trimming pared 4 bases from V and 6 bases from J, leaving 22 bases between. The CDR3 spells CASSVNRGLAGAEQYF. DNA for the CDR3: TGTGCCAGCAGTGTGAACAGGGGGCTAGCGGGAGCCGAGCAGTACTTC.

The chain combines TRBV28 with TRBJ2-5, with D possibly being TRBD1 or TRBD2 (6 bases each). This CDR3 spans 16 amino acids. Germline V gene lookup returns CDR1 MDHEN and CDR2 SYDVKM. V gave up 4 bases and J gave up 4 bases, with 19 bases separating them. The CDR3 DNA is TGTGCCAGCAGTTCCCCGGGGGCGGGATCTTTAGAGACCCAGTACTTC. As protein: CASSSPGAGSLETQYF.

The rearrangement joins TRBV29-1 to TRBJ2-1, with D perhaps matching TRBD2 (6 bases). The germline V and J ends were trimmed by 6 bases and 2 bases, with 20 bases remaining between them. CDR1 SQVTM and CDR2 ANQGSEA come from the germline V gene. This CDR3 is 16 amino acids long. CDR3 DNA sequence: TGCAGCGTCCCCCTGGGGTTGGGGGGAACCTACAATGAGCAGTTCTTC. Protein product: CSVPLGLGGTYNEQFF.